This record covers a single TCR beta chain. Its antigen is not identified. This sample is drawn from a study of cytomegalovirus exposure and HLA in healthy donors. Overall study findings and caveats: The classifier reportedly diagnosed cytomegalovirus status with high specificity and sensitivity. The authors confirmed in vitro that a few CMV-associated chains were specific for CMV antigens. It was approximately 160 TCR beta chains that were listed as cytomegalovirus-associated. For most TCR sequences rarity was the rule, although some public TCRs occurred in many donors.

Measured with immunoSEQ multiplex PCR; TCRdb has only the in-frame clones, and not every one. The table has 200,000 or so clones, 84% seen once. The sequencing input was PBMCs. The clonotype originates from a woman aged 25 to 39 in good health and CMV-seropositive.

The CDR3 DNA sequence: TGTGCCAGCAGCTTAGTAAATGGGGATAGGGGAAGAGACTCTGGCTACACCTTC. Protein: CASSLVNGDRGRDSGYTF. The chain employs TRBV11-2 and TRBJ1-2, with a tentative D call TRBD1 (5 bases). The germline V and J ends were trimmed by 1 base and 7 bases, with 25 bases remaining between them. Per the germline V gene, CDR1 is SGHAT and CDR2 is FQNNGV. CDR3 size: 18 residues. The entire variable domain, with the rest obtained from reference TRBV11-2 and TRBJ1-2, is as follows: EAGVAQSPRYKIIEKRQSVAFWCNPISGHATLYWYQQILGQGPKLLIQFQNNGVVDDSQLPKDRFSAERLKGVDSTLKIQPAKLEDSAVYLCASSLVNGDRGRDSGYTFGSGTRLTVV.